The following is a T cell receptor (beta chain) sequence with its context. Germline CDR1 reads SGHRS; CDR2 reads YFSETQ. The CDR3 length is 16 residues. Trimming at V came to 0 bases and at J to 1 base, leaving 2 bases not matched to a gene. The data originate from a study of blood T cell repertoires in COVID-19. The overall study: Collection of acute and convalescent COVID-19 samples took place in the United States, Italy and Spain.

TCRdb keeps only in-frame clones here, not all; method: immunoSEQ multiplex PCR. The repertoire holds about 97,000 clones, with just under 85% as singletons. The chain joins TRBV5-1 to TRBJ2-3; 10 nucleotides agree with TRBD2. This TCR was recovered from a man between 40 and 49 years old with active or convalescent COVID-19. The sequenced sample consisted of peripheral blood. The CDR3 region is CASSLATSGRTDTQYF. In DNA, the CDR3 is TGCGCCAGCAGCTTGGCGACTAGCGGGCGCACAGATACGCAGTATTTT.